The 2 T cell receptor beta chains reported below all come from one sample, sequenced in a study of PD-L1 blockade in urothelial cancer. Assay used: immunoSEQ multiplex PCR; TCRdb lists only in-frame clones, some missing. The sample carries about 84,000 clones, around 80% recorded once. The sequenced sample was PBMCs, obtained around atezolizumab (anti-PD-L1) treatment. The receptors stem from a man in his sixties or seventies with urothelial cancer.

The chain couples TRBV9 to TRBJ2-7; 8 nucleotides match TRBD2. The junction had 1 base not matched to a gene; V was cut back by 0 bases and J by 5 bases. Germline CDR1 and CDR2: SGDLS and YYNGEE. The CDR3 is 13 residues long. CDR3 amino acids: CASSVGGLDEQYF. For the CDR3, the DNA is TGTGCCAGCAGCGTAGGGGGACTAGACGAGCAGTACTTC. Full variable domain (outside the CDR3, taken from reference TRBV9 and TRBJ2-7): DSGVTQTPKHLITATGQRVTLRCSPRSGDLSVYWYQQSLDQGLQFLIQYYNGEERAKGNILERFSAQQFPDLHSELNLSSLELGDSALYFCASSVGGLDEQYFGPGTRLTVT.

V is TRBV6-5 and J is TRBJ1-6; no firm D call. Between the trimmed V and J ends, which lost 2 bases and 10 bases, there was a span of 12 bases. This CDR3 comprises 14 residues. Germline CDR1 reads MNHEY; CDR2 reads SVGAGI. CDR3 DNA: TGTGCCAGCAGTTACGCGGTCCTTGGGTCACCCCTCCACTTT. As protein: CASSYAVLGSPLHF.